This is a list of T cell receptor beta chains from one sample in a study of blood T cell repertoires in COVID-19. Sequencing was performed with immunoSEQ multiplex PCR; in TCRdb, only in-frame clones are kept and a portion is missing. The sample carries about 120,000 clones, about 80% recorded once. The specimen was peripheral blood. Receptors originate from a man aged 35 to 55 with active or convalescent COVID-19. The CDR3 runs from the conserved cysteine through the conserved F or W. D genes are given only for firm matches. The size of a clone is reported for some rows only, either as once, few or many, or as a class for expanded clones.

TRBV25-1	NA	TRBD1	TRBJ2-1	CASSAQPGQGVNEQFF	TGTGCCAGCAGTGCTCAACCGGGACAGGGAGTTAATGAGCAGTTCTTC
TRBV18	NA	NA	TRBJ1-1	CASSLLAGDGDTEAFF	TGTGCCAGCTCACTTTTGGCAGGGGACGGAGACACTGAAGCTTTCTTT
TRBV19	NA	NA	TRBJ1-1	CASSIAHHSNTEAFF	TGTGCCAGTAGTATAGCCCATCACTCGAACACTGAAGCTTTCTTT
TRBV19	NA	TRBD1	TRBJ1-3	CASKGQGPSGNTIYF	TGTGCCAGTAAAGGACAGGGGCCGTCTGGAAACACCATATATTTT
TRBV3-1/TRBV3-2	NA	TRBD2	TRBJ2-3	CASTIAGGPTDTQYF	TGTGCCAGTACTATAGCGGGGGGCCCCACAGATACGCAGTATTTT
TRBV5-1	NA	NA	TRBJ1-4	CASSSQGGVEKLFF	TGCGCCAGCAGTTCGCAGGGAGGGGTCGAAAAACTGTTTTTT
TRBV11-2	few	NA	TRBJ2-2	CASSFGGGRGELFF	TGTGCCAGCAGCTTCGGCGGAGGGAGGGGGGAGCTGTTTTTT
TRBV2	NA	TRBD2	TRBJ2-5	CAREAGSETQYF	TGTGCCAGAGAAGCGGGATCGGAGACCCAGTACTTC
TRBV28	NA	NA	TRBJ2-3	CASSPGQTTGTDTQYF	TGTGCCAGCAGTCCCGGACAGACCACTGGAACAGATACGCAGTATTTT
TRBV27	NA	NA	TRBJ1-4	CASSFPTGKLFF	TGTGCCAGCAGTTTCCCCACAGGAAAACTGTTTTTT
TRBV19	NA	TRBD1	TRBJ2-1	CASSIGRTGPEQFF	TGTGCCAGTAGTATAGGTCGGACAGGCCCAGAGCAGTTCTTC
TRBV6-5	NA	NA	TRBJ1-1	CASSYQGVGTEAFF	TGTGCCAGCAGTTACCAAGGGGTTGGAACTGAAGCTTTCTTT
TRBV10-1	NA	NA	TRBJ2-4	CASHVLAKNIQYF	TGCGCCAGCCATGTACTAGCCAAAAACATTCAGTACTTC
TRBV5-6	NA	TRBD2	TRBJ2-3	CASSWLAGLTTSTDTQYF	TGTGCCAGCAGCTGGCTAGCGGGCCTCACTACTAGCACAGATACGCAGTATTTT
TRBV10-3	few	NA	TRBJ1-1	CAIREGLGTEAFF	TGTGCCATCAGGGAGGGGCTGGGCACTGAAGCTTTCTTT
TRBV5-4	NA	NA	TRBJ2-5	CASSSRQEETQYF	TGTGCCAGCAGCTCCCGACAGGAAGAGACCCAGTACTTC
TRBV5-1	NA	NA	TRBJ2-2	CASSLITNTGELFF	TGCGCCAGCAGCTTGATTACGAACACCGGGGAGCTGTTTTTT
TRBV30	NA	TRBD1	TRBJ1-2	CAWSWDRRLTF	TGTGCCTGGAGCTGGGACAGGCGCCTCACCTTC